The clone carrying this T cell receptor (beta chain) was observed a handful of times. Its matching antigen is unknown. The CDR3 runs to 13 residues. CDR1 is MNHEY, CDR2 SVGAGI, per germline. With 11 bases removed from V and 7 bases from J, the gap between germline ends came to 17 bases. Produced via immunoSEQ multiplex PCR; TCRdb's table is partial and in-frame only. The sample yields 85,000 to 100,000 clones, 86% seen once. The entry originates in a study of graft-versus-host responses after intestinal transplantation. Whole-study context: Recipients had multivisceral, liver-intestinal, or isolated intestinal transplants. Each patient got anti-thymocyte globulin induction, then tacrolimus and steroids for two to four years. Study findings and constraints: Recipient marrow showed GvH clones, some seen first in ileum or blood.

The source was PBMCs, collected 255 days after intestinal transplant. This clonotype originated in a human patient who received an intestinal transplant, so some T cells may come from the graft donor. The V gene is TRBV6-5, the J gene TRBJ1-4; maybe TRBD1 (6 bases). CDR3 in amino acids: CASQGTRSEKLFF. CDR3 bases: TGTGCCTCTCAGGGGACGAGATCTGAAAAACTGTTTTTT.